This T cell receptor (beta chain) was identified during a study of regulatory dendritic cells for organ transplantation (dated 2017 in TCRdb). Turning to the overall study: Before and after allostimulation with regulatory or mature dendritic cells, TCRbeta repertoires were sequenced from sorted naive and memory CD4+ and CD8+ T cells. Study-wide conclusions, independent of this receptor: Expansion of memory CD8+ clones was induced by allostimulation in both subjects, but more limited expansion appeared to be induced by regulatory dendritic cells than by mature dendritic cells. Sequencing was done in only a couple of subjects, and the authors reported considerable heterogeneity between individuals in the alloreactive memory CD8+ T cell pool. Highly diverse repertoires were observed in naive CD4+ and CD8+ T cells, whereas lower diversity was observed in memory cells, and the most oligoclonal repertoires were found in memory CD8+ cells. Of the resting subsets, the one holding the most alloreactive TCR clonotypes was memory CD8+ T cells.

Multiplexed two-step PCR with Vbeta-specific forward primers and Jbeta-specific reverse primers was used to amplify TCRbeta CDR3 regions. Through the immunoSEQ service, TCRbeta libraries were sequenced on an Illumina instrument. Concerning the study's data processing: V, D and J genes were assigned using IMGT annotation, and counts were corrected for multiplex PCR bias using synthetic CDR3 analogues. Repertoire clonality was computed in the immunoSEQ Analyzer as one minus normalized Shannon entropy. Fisher's exact test with Benjamini-Hochberg false discovery rate control was used to define clonal expansion, with two-tailed P<0.01. TCRdb re-hosts the immuneACCESS table, in-frame sequences only. Its copies lack some clones; in the studies checked, an unresolved V gene accounts for under half of them, and the cause for the rest is not known. V, J and clone size are those of that table, while D and trimming were read from the DNA. This sample is represented by under 35,000 clones; 82% of them were singletons. The ten largest account for over 0.35% of the sample.

FACS was used to sort naive T cells as CD45RA+ cells and memory T cells as CD45RO+ CD4+ or CD8+ cells. A couple of healthy control subjects provided the T cells used for TCR sequencing. Sorted T cell subsets that were not stimulated were used as baseline controls for the mixed lymphocyte reactions. The Qiagen DNeasy Blood & Tissue Kit was used to extract genomic DNA. About this clone: This clone's antigen is unknown. No base-level quality is on record; no much larger clone is a single base apart.

From the cysteine through the phenylalanine, the CDR3 covers 13 amino acids. The sequence is cut down to CDR3 DNA, 39 bases in frame from base 1. Sequences SGHVS (CDR1) and FQNEAQ (CDR2) are obtained from the germline V gene. V is shortened by 5 bases, J by 7 bases, and the region joining them spans 11 bases. The chain links TRBV7-8 with TRBJ2-2; the D gene is possibly TRBD1, with 5 bases matching. The source material was naive CD8+ T cells from blood. What this sample's cell subset or site label stands for: CD45RA+ naive T cells. This clonotype was sampled from a human donor in good health. The encoded CDR3 is CASSPRGSGELFF. Read as DNA, the sequence is TGTGCCAGCAGCCCAAGGGGCAGCGGGGAGCTGTTTTTT.